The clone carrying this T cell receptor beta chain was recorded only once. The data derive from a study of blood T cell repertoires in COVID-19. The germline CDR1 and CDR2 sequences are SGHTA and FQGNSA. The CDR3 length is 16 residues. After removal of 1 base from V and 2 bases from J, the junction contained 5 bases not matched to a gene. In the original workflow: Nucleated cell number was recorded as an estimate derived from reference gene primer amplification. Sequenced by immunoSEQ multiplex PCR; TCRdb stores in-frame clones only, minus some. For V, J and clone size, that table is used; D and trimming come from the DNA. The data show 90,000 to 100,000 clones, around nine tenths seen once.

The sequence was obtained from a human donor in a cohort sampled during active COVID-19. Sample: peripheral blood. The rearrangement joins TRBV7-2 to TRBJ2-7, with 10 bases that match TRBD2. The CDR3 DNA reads TGTGCCAGCAGCTTAGGGGGACTAGCGCAAGCCTACGAGCAGTACTTC. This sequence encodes CASSLGGLAQAYEQYF.